This TCR beta chain was identified during a study of blood T cell repertoires in COVID-19. Recruits, aged about 18 to 100 years, lived in 20 to 30 US areas. Cohort placement rested on clinical history that participants reported themselves. The V gene lost 3 bases and the J gene lost 3 bases, with 15 bases spanning the gap. This CDR3 is built from 16 residues. CDR1 is SGHRS and CDR2 is YFSETQ in the germline V gene. Authors' analysis steps: Amplification of reference gene primers provided the estimated nucleated cell counts. Here immunoSEQ multiplex PCR was the method, and the copy in TCRdb shows in-frame clones only, minus some. V, J and clone size derive from that table, while D and trimming were established from the DNA sequence. The sample includes 300,000 to 500,000 clones, 88% of them seen just once. This clone was recorded only once.

The genes are TRBV5-1 and TRBJ2-2; no reliable D call. This clonotype originated in a woman aged 40 to 55 with acute COVID-19. The source material was PBMCs or T cells enriched from blood (not recorded which). CDR3 bases: TGCGCCAGCAGCTACCATCTAGGCCCGGACACCGGGGAGCTGTTTTTT. Translated, it gives CASSYHLGPDTGELFF.